This T cell receptor beta chain comes out of a study of post-analysis software for immune sequencing data (dated by TCRdb to between 2014 and 2016). Notes on the research overall: Disease courses on record covered relapsing-remitting, secondary progressive and progressive-relapsing multiple sclerosis, though some patients had no subtype annotation. The patient repertoires were set against eleven to twelve previously published healthy control repertoires from donors whose ages ranged from about 6 to 26 years. A subset of samples was prepared in parallel using single-end sample barcoding, then pooled and co-amplified after Illumina adapter ligation.

The paper's findings and limits, for the study overall: The multiple sclerosis patient group was slightly younger than the control group. When samples were clustered directly using the F measure, samples prepared in the same batch co-clustered strongly, which prompted a batch-effect correction. Roughly 5 TRBV segments, including TRBV5-6, TRBV5-1 and TRBV20-1, were significantly more frequent in patients than controls. Significantly lower normalized Chao1 diversity was found in multiple sclerosis patients than in controls, suggesting substantial peripheral T-cell clonal expansion.

Turning to this clonotype: Its cognate antigen has yet to be identified. Per-base quality was not reported, and no clone a single base away is much larger than it.

V drops 5 bases and J drops 5 bases, leaving 14 bases in between. Taken from cysteine to phenylalanine, the CDR3 has 13 residues. Of the read, only the CDR3 DNA is kept; its 39 bases are in frame from base 1. The germline V gene (reference sequence) sets CDR1 to DFQATT and CDR2 to SNEGSKA. To demonstrate the VDJtools post-analysis software, TCR beta repertoires were profiled from the peripheral blood of about a dozen young patients with multiple sclerosis. The multiple sclerosis patients were children and adolescents between 6 and 15 years of age. Library preparation used PCR. The data were produced on an Illumina HiSeq 2500. To reduce PCR and sequencing biases, unique molecular identifiers were built into the TCR beta cDNA libraries. Some 500,000 cDNA molecules were obtained for every 1 to 10 million input T cells, so each molecule roughly corresponded to one T cell. The patient libraries were prepared and sequenced with the same protocol used for the earlier healthy control dataset. Samples belonging to the same batch were prepared together, multiplexed and sequenced on a shared HiSeq lane. The original pipeline was this. MIGEC handled the raw barcoded reads, throwing out single-read molecular identifier groups before consensus assembly and CDR3 extraction. Clonotype tables were post-analysed with VDJtools, normalizing diversity by down-sampling all datasets to the smallest sample size. Repertoire overlap clustering matched CDR3 amino acid but not nucleotide sequences to correct batch-related cross-sample contamination. The raw public data were reprocessed by TCRdb itself: fastp quality trimming at Q25, MiXCR clonotype calling, in-frame beta chains only. Duplicate CDR3 protein sequences are folded into a single record with the most common DNA and genes. The V and J calls and clone size are TCRdb's, not the authors'. This sample is represented by approximately 770,000 distinct CDR3 sequences; around 46% of them were singletons. The top ten hold roughly 4.9% of the sample.

Source material: blood. This receptor was identified in a girl between 10 and 17 years old with multiple sclerosis. This chain is built from TRBV20-1 and TRBJ2-3; possibly the D gene is TRBD2, per 6 matching bases. The CDR3 region: CSAELLAEDTQYF. Read as DNA, the sequence is TGCAGTGCTGAGCTACTAGCTGAAGATACGCAGTATTTT.